This T cell receptor beta chain is from a study of regulatory T cells in long-lasting Graves disease. Arm-PCR of CDR3 regions and iRepertoire HTBI primers were the basis on which TCR beta libraries were built. TCRdb reprocessed the multiplex PCR reads via MiXCR and lists one record per CDR3 protein. The data show around 460,000 distinct CDR3 sequences, about 15% seen once. CDR3 length equals 15 residues. CDR1 and CDR2 from the germline V gene are SGHAT and FQNNGV. Turning to this clonotype: One end of the junction is discordant with germline, which a read error may explain.

Noted time point: newly diagnosed GD, antithyroid drugs for less than 3 months. RNA isolated from PBMCs was used to make the TCR library. About 9.1 milliliters of peripheral blood went into EDTA tubes. This same sample was also taken into another study, of T cells in Graves' hyperthyroidism and ophthalmopathy.

The sequence came from a woman between 50 and 59 years old with Graves disease. The V and J genes are TRBV11-2 and TRBJ2-1; no firm D call. Sequencing was performed on peripheral blood mononuclear cells (PBMCs), taken at new diagnosis, from a patient treated with antithyroid drugs. Here the CDR3 reads CVSSLDRRVYNERFF. The CDR3 DNA is TGTGTCAGCAGCTTAGATCGAAGGGTTTACAATGAGCGGTTCTTC.